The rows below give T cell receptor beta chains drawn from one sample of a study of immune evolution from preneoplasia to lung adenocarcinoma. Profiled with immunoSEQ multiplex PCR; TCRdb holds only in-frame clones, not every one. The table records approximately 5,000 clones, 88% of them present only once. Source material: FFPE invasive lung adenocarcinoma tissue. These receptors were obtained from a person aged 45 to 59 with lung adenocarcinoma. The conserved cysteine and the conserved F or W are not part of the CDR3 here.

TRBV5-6	ASSLGGFETQY
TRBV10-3	AISIGTSQETQY
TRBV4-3	ASSLDSGGGYT
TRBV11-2	ASSLARDRATEY
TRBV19	ASSIGKVLGTDTQY
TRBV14	ASSQRDRGRYEQY
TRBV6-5	ASSTRFVQY
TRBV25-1	ASSSPAGGGTQY
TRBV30	AWSASGLAGRTNLPPPYTQY
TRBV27	ASSASRSPTDTQY
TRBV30	ACNSGTGGTEAF
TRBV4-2	ASTGLAGSDTQY
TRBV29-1	SVRRVVSGANVLT
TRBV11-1	ASSQPPPYYGYT
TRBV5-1	ASSYGNSYNEQF
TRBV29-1	SVDRTGGSDGYT
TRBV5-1	ASSLTQGANEQF
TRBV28	ASSLIRSVGNQPQH
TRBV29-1	SVAHSNQPQH
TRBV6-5	ASSNRGGNEKLF
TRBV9	TSSIGAGTQETQY